This record covers a single TCR beta chain. The antigen it recognizes is unknown. There are no base qualities to consult, and no much larger clone falls within one base. Trimming removed 5 bases from V and 5 bases from J; the gene matches leave 9 bases unexplained. Taken from the germline V gene, the CDR1 and CDR2 loops are SGHTA and FQGNSA. Spanning cysteine to phenylalanine, the CDR3 consists of 16 amino acids. CDR3 DNA only is kept here, 48 bases in frame from base 1. This sample was taken from a study of cytomegalovirus exposure and HLA in healthy donors (dated by TCRdb to 2016 to 2017). General notes on the study: According to an earlier analysis of a few hundred of the donors, roughly 180 million T cells yielded 120 million or so unique TCR beta sequences and 250 to 350 Gb of sequence data. An early release that covered about 600 HLA-typed donors contained approximately 320 gigabases of sequencing data and 85 million to 100 million unique TCR sequences. Of the 350 to 450 genotyped donors, around 81% fell in the genetic ancestry cluster associated with self-reported Caucasian donors. The aim of the study was to test whether cataloging public T cell receptors could identify signatures of past pathogen exposure. The study used immunosequencing to profile the T cell repertoires of 600 to 850 subjects and linked those repertoires to cytomegalovirus serostatus. Along with the roughly 670-subject first cohort, a separate validation cohort of over 90 different subjects was used. The study combined high-throughput TCR immunosequencing, statistical association of individual TCRs with disease status, and machine learning to predict cytomegalovirus infection status. To study patterns of TCR occurrence, a later analysis re-analyzed previously published TCR beta repertoires from hundreds of donors and added high-resolution HLA genotyping. Rather than drawing on any new phenotypic data, the later analysis identified candidate immune exposures from TCR beta sequences and the way those sequences occurred across donors. To decide whether each TCR beta V gene segment behaved as functional or pseudogenic, an earlier analysis of some 600 of the donors relied on high-throughput TCR beta sequencing. Donor age, sex, ethnicity and CMV serostatus were compiled alongside the repertoire data. Genome-wide SNP genotypes for about 65% of the roughly 700 donors were used in a later genetic analysis, which treated that subset as a discovery cohort. All discovery cohort repertoires had been generated on a single sequencing platform. Both class I and class II loci were covered by HLA typing, at four-digit resolution. The number of donors typed differed by locus, with roughly 629-640 for A, B, C, DRB1 and DQB1, about 500 for DQA1, approximately 580 for DPA1, and approximately 470 for DPB1. Because of strong linkage in the cohort, roughly five DR-DQ haplotypes were treated as single units for association and clustering. Across around 400 genotyped donors of the cohort, an average of roughly 200,000 unique TCR beta nucleotide sequences per donor were sequenced, and roughly a sixth of those sequences were non-productive.

The research as a whole found: Compared with the approximately 720-donor mean, donors in an Asian-associated ancestry cluster had fewer N-insertions in productive TCRs, according to a later genetic analysis. In a later analysis, the rate of TCR association differed among HLA loci, with DRB1 alleles having the most associated TCRs and HLA-C alleles having the fewest. Some IMGT-functional V segments, including TRBV6-2 and TRBV6-3, could not be distinguished by the 87-base-pair reads and were therefore excluded. The study listed 150 to 200 TCR beta chains as associated with cytomegalovirus. Specific HLA alleles were associated with 15,000 to 20,000 TCR beta sequences at a false discovery rate of 0.05 in a later analysis. A further reported finding was that TCR beta sequences accurately predicted the HLA-A and HLA-B alleles for most subjects in the first cohort. The authors suggested that the approach could potentially be extended to other disease states and immunological phenotypes. Because counts were too low, around 18 rarely observed V segments, including chromosome 9 orphons, were left out of the earlier analysis of 500 to 650 of the donors. A cluster of highly shared sequence variants was judged likely to be a technical artifact of the sequencing pipeline. In an earlier analysis of 587 of the donors, most TCR beta V segments appeared in productive rearrangements about 87% or about 30% of the time, broadly matching IMGT annotations. Assigning TCR associations to individual alleles was difficult when HLA alleles, especially DR and DQ, strongly co-occurred. Sequencing depth was assumed to be roughly uniform across donors in the presence/absence analyses, though that assumption may not hold. A few of the identified cytomegalovirus-associated TCR beta chains were confirmed in vitro to be specific for cytomegalovirus antigens. While some public TCRs were present in many individuals, most TCR sequences turned up only very rarely across donors. Linkage disequilibrium might explain the correlated functional status among segregating V segments, but an unknown experimental factor could not be ruled out. Only TCR beta chains were sequenced in this cohort, and the absence of alpha or paired-chain data limited detectable features. In a later analysis, most CMV-associated TCR beta chains were found to appear HLA-restricted, with HLA associations seemingly driven largely by CMV exposure. According to a later analysis, parvovirus B19, influenza, CMV and Epstein-Barr virus appeared linked to several top co-occurrence clusters. For the cohort, immune exposure information was limited to CMV serostatus. Cytomegalovirus status was reported to be diagnosed by the classifier with high specificity and sensitivity in both the original and validation cohorts. Because HLA typing was missing for some donors at each locus, association tests included only the typed subset. A later genetic analysis associated a missense DCLRE1C variant with V-gene and J-gene trimming of TCR beta chains, and an independent cohort replicated the association. In a later analysis, HLA-associated TCR beta chains were found to be more clonally expanded and to have lower generation probabilities than equally common non-associated chains.

Receptor libraries were prepared by the immunoSEQ multiplex PCR assay. For the multiplex PCR, a mixture combining 60 forward primers for TCR Vbeta segments and 13 reverse primers for TCR Jbeta segments was used. A multiplex PCR assay on genomic DNA amplified the CDR3 region of rearranged TCR beta genes. Amplified TCR beta libraries were sequenced as 87-base-pair reads on the Illumina HiSeq System. Regarding the original processing steps: A later analysis counted some 74 million unique TCR beta chains across the 700 or so repertoires, and roughly 10 million of these chains were shared by at least two donors. To remove PCR and sequencing errors, raw reads were error-corrected and collapsed into unique sequences using a nearest-neighbor algorithm that merged closely related sequences. CDR3 sequences were aligned to IMGT reference sequences to assign V, D and J gene segments. For a sequence to be retained, at least a six-nucleotide match to both a V gene segment and a J gene segment was required. A rearrangement counted as productive if the CDR3 had no stop codons and remained in frame with V and J, and every other rearrangement counted as non-productive. Following IMGT convention, CDR3 was defined as the stretch from the second conserved V-encoded cysteine up to the conserved J-encoded phenylalanine. Sequences without an unambiguous match to a single V gene segment were excluded from the earlier analysis of 450 to 650 of the donors. In an earlier analysis of approximately 590 of the donors, a V segment was called functional when productive rearrangements were above 56.7%, and segregating when the standard deviation between donors exceeded 5%. A statistical classification framework was built for diagnosing cytomegalovirus status from the catalog of TCR beta chain sequences. V and J gene assignment, in a later analysis, came from comparing TCR nucleotide sequences with IMGT/GENE-DB human TR gene sequences. Using the TCRdist pipeline, a later analysis assigned CDR3 sequences along with most-parsimonious VDJ recombination scenarios. A later analysis defined each TCR beta chain by its CDR3 amino acid sequence plus V-gene family, and excluded reads lacking a unique V-gene family. A later analysis removed 500 to 650 highly shared, low-generation-probability nucleotide sequences to deal with suspected cross-contamination and a sequencing artifact. For each public chain, a later analysis derived a clonal expansion index from normalized ranks of inferred template counts within each repertoire. A later analysis computed generation probabilities with a VDJ recombination model fitted to out-of-frame rearrangements, and checked the results against IGoR. A later analysis scored TCR-TCR, TCR-HLA and TCR-CMV co-occurrence with hypergeometric tests, applying a repertoire-size bias correction to TCR pairs. To estimate false discovery rates, a later analysis permuted the HLA or CMV assignments 20 times. In a later analysis, co-occurring TCRs were grouped using DBSCAN, and TCRdist sequence similarity was added for clustering within HLA-allele-positive subsets. Repertoires with fewer than 30,000 or more than 120,000 public chains, plus five repertoires with anomalous nucleotide sharing, were excluded from co-occurrence clustering. The table comes from immuneACCESS by way of TCRdb, which keeps in-frame sequences with V and J called. Part of the clones is missing from these tables; in studies checked, under half for an unresolved V gene and the rest for unknown reasons. The DNA gave D and trimming, while V, J and clone size come from that table. The sample table lists about 140,000 clones, around 90% of them with a count of one. The ten largest clones take up roughly 0.5% of the sample.

In total, roughly 670 healthy bone marrow donors made up the cohort. Cohort members were all nominally healthy when sampled, although unrecorded immune exposures were likely present. The donor was CMV seronegative and was included in the group of a few hundred seronegative cohort members. A peripheral blood sample was collected from each donor, and TCR beta sequencing was performed on peripheral blood mononuclear cells. Genomic DNA was extracted from the blood cell samples with the Qiagen DNeasy Blood Extraction Kit. The V and J genes are TRBV7-2 and TRBJ2-1; the junction holds 10 bases that match TRBD2. Sequencing was done on a sample of PBMCs. This TCR was sampled from a woman in her 40s in good health and CMV-seronegative. The DNA reads TGTGCCAGCAGCGTAAGGACTAGCGGAAATCACAATGAGCAGTTCTTC. Translated, it gives CASSVRTSGNHNEQFF.